Reported below is one T cell receptor beta chain. This clonotype came up a few times. Its specific antigen is unknown. No base-level quality is on record; no much larger clone is a single base apart. The sample is drawn from a study of T cells after yellow fever vaccination (dated by TCRdb to between 2018 and 2020). Looking at the study overall: Libraries from fractions with low cell numbers were prepared with the SMART-Seq v4 Ultra Low Input RNA kit. Blood samples were taken at several timepoints before and after primary and secondary immunization, and bulk PBMC replicates and cell subsets were isolated. Two healthy male donors made up the cohort, one aged 18 to 29 years and the other aged 30 to 39 years. To follow T-cell clones before and after both primary and booster YFV17D yellow fever vaccination, bulk TCR alpha and beta repertoires underwent longitudinal sequencing.

TCR cDNA was synthesized by 5'RACE template switching, through which a universal primer site and unique molecular identifiers were introduced. Priming of cDNA synthesis was performed from both the TCR alpha and TCR beta constant segments. Two PCR steps were used to amplify libraries, with sample barcodes and sequencing adapters being added in the second step. Sequencing of the libraries was done on either Illumina HiSeq 2500 (2x100 bp) or NovaSeq (2x150 bp). For the original study's pipeline: Demultiplexing of reads and collapsing into UMI consensus sequences were performed with MIGEC, and V(D)J alignment was carried out with MiXCR. Clonotypes responding to the vaccine were identified with edgeR on replicate PBMC samples, with the criteria of FDR below 0.01 and a log2 fold change above 5 up to day 15. Each bulk clonotype was labeled CD4 or CD8 based on which sequenced repertoire, CD4 or CD8, contained the clonotype at higher abundance. The raw public reads went through TCRdb reprocessing: fastp at Q25, MiXCR clone calling, in-frame beta chains kept. Rows with a matching CDR3 protein are joined into one entry that keeps the most common DNA and genes. These V and J calls originate from TCRdb's pipeline instead of the authors' own analysis. The sample table lists around 530,000 distinct CDR3 sequences, around 16% of them with a count of one. Together, the top ten hold roughly 17% of the sample.

The treatment or condition label for this specimen denotes: live attenuated yellow fever vaccine strain. Two biological replicates of bulk PBMCs were collected at each blood-draw timepoint. PBMCs were isolated from peripheral blood using a standard Ficoll-Paque protocol. RNA was extracted with TriZol from bulk PBMCs, CD4 and CD8 fractions, and dextramer-positive and dextramer-negative fractions. The study at large found these results: Computational filtering was required because FACS-sorted repertoires could contain abundant contaminating clonotypes from the bulk population. Because the study included only a couple of donors, the extent to which the findings can be generalized is limited. A small share of clonotypes occurred in both CD4 and CD8 compartments, likely arising from convergent recombination. After the booster, most of the clones that had expanded following primary vaccination were detected again (approximately 95% of CD4 and around 87% of CD8), which suggests that memory was broadly maintained. Compared with the primary T-cell response, the secondary T-cell response was weaker but faster, peaking on day 5 rather than day 15.

The CDR3 spans 15 residues, from the cysteine through the phenylalanine. The read is trimmed to its CDR3 DNA, 45 bases read in frame from base 1. The germline V gene provides CDR1 KGHDR and CDR2 SFDVKD. Trimming takes 2 bases from V and 0 bases from J, and the germline ends sit 9 bases apart. The receptor was derived from a man aged 18 to 29 who received the YFV17D yellow fever vaccine. The chain is encoded by TRBV24-1 joined to TRBJ1-2, with the D gene not confidently named. Material: PBMCs, obtained about 5 days after the first yellow fever vaccination. The CDR3 reads as follows: CATSDSANSNYGYTF. The nucleotides are TGTGCCACCAGTGATTCGGCGAACTCTAACTATGGCTACACCTTC.